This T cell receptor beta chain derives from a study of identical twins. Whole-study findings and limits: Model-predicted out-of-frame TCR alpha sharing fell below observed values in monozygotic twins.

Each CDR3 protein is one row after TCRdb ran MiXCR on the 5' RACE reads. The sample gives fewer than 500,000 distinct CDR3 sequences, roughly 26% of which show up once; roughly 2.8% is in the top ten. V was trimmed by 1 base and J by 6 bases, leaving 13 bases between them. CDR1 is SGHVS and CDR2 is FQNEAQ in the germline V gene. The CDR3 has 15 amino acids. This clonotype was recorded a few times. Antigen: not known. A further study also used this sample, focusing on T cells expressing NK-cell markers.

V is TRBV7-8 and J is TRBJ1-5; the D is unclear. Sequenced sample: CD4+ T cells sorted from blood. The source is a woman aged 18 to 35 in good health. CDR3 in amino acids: CASSLERVGSQPQHF. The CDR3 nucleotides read TGTGCCAGCAGCTTAGAGAGGGTAGGGAGTCAGCCCCAGCATTTT.